Following are 3 T cell receptor beta chains from one sample sequenced in a study of blood T cell repertoires in COVID-19. Libraries were prepared by immunoSEQ multiplex PCR; TCRdb keeps only in-frame clonotypes and omits some of them. The top ten hold around 5.1% of the sample, which has 220,000 or so clones, roughly 80% seen once. Sequenced: peripheral blood. Receptors were obtained from a woman between 70 and 85 years old with acute or convalescent COVID-19.

This rearrangement joins TRBV5-1 to TRBJ2-7, with 10 bases aligning to TRBD2. The CDR3 has 14 amino acids. Trimming cost V 4 bases and J 5 bases; bases outside gene matches: 6. From germline, CDR1 is SGHRS and CDR2 YFSETQ. The CDR3 coding sequence is TGCGCCAGCAGCCGAACTAGCGGGAATGACGAGCAGTACTTC. Its protein product is CASSRTSGNDEQYF.

The rearrangement uses TRBV6-1 and TRBJ2-2; TRBD1 might be the D (6 bases). The CDR3 sequence is 15 residues long. Per germline, CDR1 MNHNS and CDR2 SASEGT. The ends were cut back, 0 bases at V and 4 bases at J, with 9 bases in the middle. DNA for the CDR3: TGTGCCAGCAGTGAAGCAAGGACAGTCACCGGGGAGCTGTTTTTT. Encoded protein: CASSEARTVTGELFF.

The genes are TRBV5-1 and TRBJ2-7, with 10 bases fitting TRBD2. This CDR3 is built from 16 residues. Germline V gene data show CDR1 as SGHRS and CDR2 as YFSETQ. After removal of 0 bases from V and 0 bases from J, the junction contained 3 bases not matched to a gene. The CDR3 is CASSLGPSGSSYEQYF. CDR3 bases: TGCGCCAGCAGCTTGGGTCCTAGCGGGAGCTCCTACGAGCAGTACTTC.